This T cell receptor beta chain comes out of a study of T-cell memory formation after mild COVID-19. Each CDR3 protein is one row after TCRdb ran MiXCR on the 5' RACE reads. This table has some 440,000 distinct CDR3 sequences, roughly 23% appearing once. Germline-derived CDR1 and CDR2 are SGHRS and YFSETQ. Trimming removed 3 bases from V and 6 bases from J, with 16 bases in between. The CDR3 sequence is 14 residues long. Points from the study as a whole: CD4+ contracting clones were mainly CM and EM; CD8+ ones, EMRA. Day 15 to 85 contractors were CD4/CD8 balanced; later expanders leaned CD4+.

To note about this clonotype: Its antigen is not identified.

The material sequenced was PBMCs or a T cell subset sorted from them (not recorded which). This TCR was recovered from an adult woman who had mild COVID-19 (a few samples of this study predate the infection). Cell type and time point are not known. The J gene is TRBJ2-7, the V gene TRBV5-1; D is perhaps TRBD2 (6 bases). The CDR3 region is CASSWAFGGLEQYF. The CDR3 coding sequence is TGCGCCAGCAGCTGGGCCTTCGGGGGACTCGAGCAGTACTTC.